This TCR beta chain emerged from a study of shared clonotypes between healthy human individuals (dated by TCRdb to the early 2020s). For context, the study as a whole: A few men and a couple of women, aged 18 to 49 years, made up the cohort. For each donor, three plates each were used for CD4 naive and CD4 memory, two plates were used for CD8 naive, and one plate was used for CD8 memory. To estimate repertoire size and how much clonotype sharing occurs between individuals, the study deeply sequenced the blood TCR repertoires of about five healthy adults. Different laboratories and diverse techniques were used to prepare libraries and sequence TCR repertoires, to increase sequencing depth and limit assay-specific biases. Between about 0.85 and 10 billion PBMCs per donor were obtained by leukapheresis.

Using the deep immunoSEQ assay, TCR CDR3 regions were amplified from genomic DNA by multiplex PCR. For each cell subset, the extracted genomic DNA was distributed evenly across all wells of several immunoSEQ 96-well plates, and each plate served as one replicate. For sorted subsets, about 200 ng genomic DNA, equal to about 30,000 T cell genomes, was loaded into each replicate PCR. Purified libraries were measured with a Qubit 3.0 fluorometer, size-checked on a Bioanalyzer 2100, and measured again with the KAPA Library Quantification kit. Each immunoSEQ 96-well plate was sequenced on its own single-read 150-cycle Illumina NextSeq 550 flow cell. As for the original processing: Because the immunoSEQ output included only junctional sequences and no quality scores, the filtering could not be the same as the filtering used for full-length reads. To assign V/J genes and CDR3, sequences were annotated using PyIR, a Python wrapper for IgBLAST v1.9, with IMGT germline references. Reads with weak V/J assignments (E-value above 1e-6), missing CDR3, stop codons, out-of-frame junctions, or ambiguous translated residues were removed. V3J clonotypes were defined as sequences sharing an identical inferred V gene, J gene, and CDR3 amino acid sequence. Percentage overlap between repertoires was calculated by dividing the number of shared unique clonotypes by the size of the smaller repertoire. RTK rarefaction, the Chao1 estimator, and Recon v2.1 estimates of unobserved clonotypes were used to assess repertoire richness. Generation probabilities were computed with OLGA for all TCRbeta clonotypes obtained by the gDNA method from several donors. In TCRdb, the immuneACCESS table is reduced to in-frame sequences with V and J assigned. These tables do not hold every clone; where another copy was compared, an unresolved V gene accounts for under half, and the others remain unexplained. That table supplies the V and J calls and clone size; D and trimming were determined from the DNA. The sample table shows 800,000 to 1,200,000 clones, and 75% to 80% are seen once. In total, the top ten clones hold approximately 0.56% of the sample.

For this clone: What this receptor recognizes is not known. No clone much larger than this one lies a single base away; base qualities are absent.

Overall results and qualifications from the work: Clonotypes shared by all four sorted-subset donors showed higher generation probabilities than non-shared clonotypes. Because the study included only a small number of donors, the genetic and exposure-history diversity represented was limited. Sampling was restricted to blood, and TCR repertoires in tissue are likely to differ from TCR repertoires in blood. Based on pairwise subsampling, the degree of clonotype sharing among donors was expected to be affected by sequencing depth. Larger estimated clonotype richness was generally found for naive subsets than for memory subsets. Even with the large sequencing depth, rarefaction of the sorted-subset datasets indicated that sequencing was incomplete. When a handful of donors were compared, the shared fraction of clonotypes was about 5.5% for naive CD4, about 4% for naive CD8, 2.3% for memory CD4, and roughly 0.4% for memory CD8.

From its cysteine to its phenylalanine, the CDR3 spans 14 amino acids. Only the CDR3 portion is preserved as DNA: 42 bases, with reading frame beginning at the first base. For CDR1 and CDR2, the germline V gene (reference sequence) lists LNHDA and SQIVND. The junction shows trimming of 7 bases on V and 5 bases on J, plus 17 bases between the germline ends. The donors were healthy, HIV-negative adults who had no recently reported acute infections or vaccinations. All donors were Caucasian adults living in Nashville, Tennessee, USA. Magnetic negative selection was used to enrich CD4+ T cells, after which naive cells were positively selected on CD45RA and the negative fraction became the memory subset. After blood collection by leukapheresis, PBMCs were isolated using Ficoll-Histopaque density gradient centrifugation and then cryopreserved in the vapor phase of liquid nitrogen. Analytical flow cytometry was used to check the purity and quantity of each magnetically sorted T cell population. Each sorted fraction had its genomic DNA isolated and then quantified by UV absorbance on a Nanodrop 2000c.

The receptor was derived from a man aged 18 to 29 in good health. Some clones in this sample may be carry-over from other donors' samples. Sequenced sample: memory CD4+ T cells from PBMCs. The cell subset or site label, read with the paper, signifies: CD45RA-negative fraction. This sequence uses TRBV19 and TRBJ1-1, with no reliable assignment of the D segment. The CDR3 protein sequence reads: CASTPLQSLTEAFF. Here is the DNA: TGTGCCAGTACCCCCCTCCAGAGTTTGACTGAAGCTTTCTTT.